The 7 T cell receptor beta chains listed next were all sequenced from one sample in a study of blood T cell repertoires in COVID-19. Sequenced by immunoSEQ multiplex PCR; TCRdb stores in-frame clones only, minus some. The table has some 120,000 clones, around three quarters seen once. The sequencing sample was made of peripheral blood. These receptors all come from a man between 35 and 55 years old with active or convalescent COVID-19.

V usage is TRBV2 and J usage is TRBJ1-3; D is undetermined. The CDR3 has 14 residues. The V gene's germline CDR1 is SNHLY and CDR2 FYNNEI. V lost 7 bases to trimming and J lost 2 bases, with 12 bases between them. DNA of the CDR3: TGTGCCAGCACTACGGTCTCCGCTGGAAACACCATATATTTT. It yields the protein CASTTVSAGNTIYF.

The V and J genes are TRBV28 and TRBJ2-2; a weak D match, TRBD2 (6 bases). The CDR3 extends over 16 amino acids. Germline CDR1 MDHEN, CDR2 SYDVKM. Trimming removed 2 bases from V and 2 bases from J, with 12 bases in between. The CDR3 nucleotides read TGTGCCAGCAGTTTACGGCGGGGCCCCAACACCGGGGAGCTGTTTTTT. As protein: CASSLRRGPNTGELFF. The full variable domain, completed using reference TRBV28 and TRBJ2-2, is DVKVTQSSRYLVKRTGEKVFLECVQDMDHENMFWYRQDPGLGLRLIYFSYDVKMKEKGDIPEGYSVSREKKERFSLILESASTNQTSMYLCASSLRRGPNTGELFFGEGSRLTVL.

This clone has only a few counts. The rearrangement joins TRBV4-1 to TRBJ1-2; the match to TRBD1 covers 9 bases. CDR3 length equals 19 residues. Germline CDR1 and CDR2: MGHRA and YSYEKL. The trim removed 4 bases at V and 1 base at J, leaving 16 bases unmatched. The CDR3 spells CASSLLMLFRDRDNYGYTF. In nucleotides, the CDR3 is TGCGCCAGCAGCCTACTGATGTTGTTCCGGGACAGGGATAACTATGGCTACACCTTC.

CDR3 nucleotide sequence: TGTGCCAGCAGCTTCGCGGGAGGTGAAGAGACCCAGTACTTC. Translating it yields CASSFAGGEETQYF. The rearrangement uses TRBV5-4 and TRBJ2-5, with 8 bases that match TRBD2. The germline gives CDR1 SGHNT, CDR2 YYREEE (reference sequence). The length of the CDR3 is 14 residues. V was pared by 2 bases and J by 3 bases, with 3 bases of the junction left unmatched.

In this sample, this clone turned up a few times. This chain links TRBV29-1 with TRBJ2-5; TRBD1 matches at 8 bases. From germline, CDR1 is SQVTM and CDR2 ANQGSEA. The CDR3 has 12 amino acids. The J segment lost 5 bases and the V segment lost 3 bases, leaving 2 bases of the junction unmatched. CDR3 DNA sequence: TGCAGCGTTGATACAGGGGGGGAGACCCAGTACTTC. Encoded protein: CSVDTGGETQYF. The whole variable domain, remainder taken from reference TRBV29-1 and TRBJ2-5, is SAVISQKPSRDICQRGTSLTIQCQVDSQVTMMFWYRQQPGQSLTLIATANQGSEATYESGFVIDKFPISRPNLTFSTLTVSNMSPEDSSIYLCSVDTGGETQYFGPGTRLLVL.

The gene calls are TRBV20-1 and TRBJ2-1; 7 bases align to TRBD2. V lost 3 bases to trimming and J lost 2 bases; unmatched junction nucleotides: 7. The CDR3 has 15 amino acids. Germline values: CDR1 DFQATT, CDR2 SNEGSKA (reference sequence). DNA for the CDR3: TGCAGTGCTAGTGGACTAGTCGGGACCTACAATGAGCAGTTCTTC. Protein sequence: CSASGLVGTYNEQFF.

V usage is TRBV4-1 and J usage is TRBJ2-7, with a weak D call TRBD2 (5 bases). Germline V gene sequence: CDR1 MGHRA, CDR2 YSYEKL. V lost 4 bases, J lost 1 base, and 17 bases lay in between. The CDR3 covers 16 residues. This CDR3 reads CASSPYAGILSYEQYF. CDR3 nucleotide sequence: TGCGCCAGCAGCCCCTATGCGGGCATCCTTTCCTACGAGCAGTACTTC.